Shown below are 12 T cell receptor beta chains from a single sample sequenced in a study of T cell responses to AZD1222 COVID-19 vaccine. Only in-frame clones appear in the TCRdb table, and some are missing; sequencing was by immunoSEQ multiplex PCR. The table shows some 80,000 clones, with about 74% occurring only once. Sample: peripheral blood, taken 28 days after the second dose of the MenACWY control vaccine. The receptors shown here come from an adult who received the MenACWY meningococcal vaccine as a control.

The rearrangement links TRBV9 to TRBJ2-5; 7 bases line up with TRBD1. After removal of 4 bases from V and 0 bases from J, the junction contained 9 bases not matched to a gene. Germline CDR1 is SGDLS and CDR2 is YYNGEE. CDR3 length: 16 residues. CDR3 amino acids: CASSTSTGWDQETQYF. In DNA form, the CDR3 reads TGTGCCAGCAGCACTTCGACAGGGTGGGACCAAGAGACCCAGTACTTC.

The chain has TRBV3-1 (or the pseudogene TRBV3-2) and TRBJ2-7; D unclear. The CDR3 loop spans 14 amino acids. The V gene's germline CDR1 is LGHDT and CDR2 YNNKEL (reference sequence). The V and J ends lost 3 bases and 0 bases respectively, with 9 bases between them. The CDR3 DNA reads TGTGCCAGCAGCCACGGACGGAGCTCCTACGAGCAGTACTTC. As protein: CASSHGRSSYEQYF.

The chain combines TRBV28 with TRBJ2-1; D is ambiguous. This CDR3 has 15 residues. Per the germline V gene, CDR1 is MDHEN and CDR2 is SYDVKM. Trimming removed 10 bases from V and 0 bases from J, with 16 bases in between. The chain's CDR3 is CATSRPSSSYNEQFF. Here the CDR3 DNA reads TGTGCCACCTCGAGGCCTTCGAGCTCCTACAATGAGCAGTTCTTC.

The chain couples TRBV7-2 to TRBJ2-7; D remains ambiguous. Trimming pared 0 bases from V and 5 bases from J, leaving 8 bases between. CDR1 SGHTA and CDR2 FQGNSA come from the germline V gene. The CDR3 sequence is 13 residues long. In DNA, the CDR3 is TGTGCCAGCAGCTTAGCGCCACGGAACGAGCAGTACTTC. It specifies CASSLAPRNEQYF.

This chain joins TRBV7-2 and TRBJ2-1; TRBD1 might be the D (6 bases). Deletions cut 0 bases from V and 6 bases from J, with 15 bases between. This CDR3 spans 16 amino acids. Germline-derived CDR1 and CDR2 are SGHTA and FQGNSA. This CDR3 reads CASSLAAGAFSNEQFF. The DNA for the CDR3 is TGTGCCAGCAGCTTAGCGGCAGGGGCATTCAGCAATGAGCAGTTCTTC.

This clone was counted between two and nine times. This chain joins TRBV6-5 and TRBJ1-2; D gene uncertain. CDR3 length: 14 residues. The V gene lost 0 bases and the J gene lost 2 bases, with 7 bases spanning the gap. CDR1 is MNHEY and CDR2 is SVGAGI in the germline V gene. DNA of the CDR3: TGTGCCAGCAGTTACTCACCGCAGAACTATGGCTACACCTTC. Its translation is CASSYSPQNYGYTF.

The J gene is TRBJ1-1, the V gene TRBV2, with D unresolved. Germline V CDR1 and CDR2: SNHLY, FYNNEI. V was pared by 0 bases and J by 8 bases, with 13 bases between. The CDR3 extends over 14 amino acids. The CDR3 region is CASSEALNRPEAFF. Here the CDR3 DNA reads TGTGCCAGCAGTGAAGCGCTTAACAGACCAGAAGCTTTCTTT.

Only a few counts were recorded for this clone. The V gene is TRBV5-1, the J gene TRBJ1-2; D not certain. CDR1 is SGHRS and CDR2 is YFSETQ in the germline V gene. V was cut by 4 bases and J by 4 bases, with 14 bases left in between. The length of the CDR3 is 14 residues. This CDR3 is CASSPPGPSYGYTF. CDR3 DNA: TGCGCCAGCAGCCCCCCCGGGCCGAGCTATGGCTACACCTTC.

This clone was found a few times. The chain couples TRBV7-8 to TRBJ1-1, with unresolved D. V was cut by 6 bases and J by 0 bases, with 11 bases left in between. The CDR3 runs to 14 residues. The V gene's germline CDR1 is SGHVS and CDR2 FQNEAQ. The CDR3 loop reads CASSLSMMNTEAFF. CDR3 coding DNA: TGTGCCAGCAGTCTCTCAATGATGAACACTGAAGCTTTCTTT. The complete variable domain, with remaining parts taken from reference TRBV7-8 and TRBJ1-1, reads GAGVSQSPRYKVAKRGQDVALRCDPISGHVSLFWYQQALGQGPEFLTYFQNEAQLDKSGLPSDRFFAERPEGSVSTLKIQRTQQEDSAVYLCASSLSMMNTEAFFGQGTRLTVV.

There are many counts of this clone. The V gene is TRBV5-1, the J gene TRBJ2-1; 10 bases agree with TRBD2. The CDR3 totals 19 residues. Germline CDR1 and CDR2: SGHRS and YFSETQ. V lost 3 bases and J lost 2; bases outside the gene matches: 14. The CDR3 loop reads CASSSFGSGRALTYNEQFF. The CDR3 DNA is TGCGCCAGCAGCTCCTTCGGAAGCGGGAGGGCCTTAACCTACAATGAGCAGTTCTTC.

There are a few counts of this clone. The chain joins TRBV30 to TRBJ2-2; the D gene is possibly TRBD1 (5 bases). Looked up from germline, CDR1 is GTSNPN and CDR2 is SVGIG (reference sequence). Trimming shortened V by 2 bases and J by 4 bases, and 8 bases separated the two germline ends. The CDR3 totals 13 residues. The CDR3 is CAWSRQSTGELFF. The CDR3, as DNA: TGTGCCTGGAGTCGACAGAGCACCGGGGAGCTGTTTTTT.

Regarding this clone: The same CDR3 arises from other DNA sequences in this sample as well. This chain links TRBV11-2 with TRBJ1-3; the D is unclear. Germline CDR1 reads SGHAT; CDR2 reads FQNNGV. This CDR3 is 12 amino acids long. V lost 4 bases and J 4 bases, leaving 5 bases between the germline ends. CDR3 DNA sequence: TGTGCCAGCAGCTCTGTGGGAAACACCATATATTTT. Encoded protein: CASSSVGNTIYF. Using reference TRBV11-2 and TRBJ1-3 for the parts outside the CDR3, the full variable domain is EAGVAQSPRYKIIEKRQSVAFWCNPISGHATLYWYQQILGQGPKLLIQFQNNGVVDDSQLPKDRFSAERLKGVDSTLKIQPAKLEDSAVYLCASSSVGNTIYFGEGSWLTVV.